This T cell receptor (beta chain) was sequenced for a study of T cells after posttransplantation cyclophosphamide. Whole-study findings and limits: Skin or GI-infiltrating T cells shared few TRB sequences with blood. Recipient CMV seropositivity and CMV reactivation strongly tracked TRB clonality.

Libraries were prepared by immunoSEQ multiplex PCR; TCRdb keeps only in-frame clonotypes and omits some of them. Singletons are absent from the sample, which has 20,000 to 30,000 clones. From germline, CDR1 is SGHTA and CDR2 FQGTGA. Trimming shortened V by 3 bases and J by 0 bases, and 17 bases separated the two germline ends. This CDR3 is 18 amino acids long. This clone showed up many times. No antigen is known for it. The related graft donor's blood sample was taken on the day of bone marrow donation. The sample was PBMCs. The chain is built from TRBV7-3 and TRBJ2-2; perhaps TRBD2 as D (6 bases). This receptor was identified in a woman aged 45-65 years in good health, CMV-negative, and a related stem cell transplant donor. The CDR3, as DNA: TGTGCCAGCAGCTTTAACGGTGCGGGAACTACGAACACCGGGGAGCTGTTTTTT. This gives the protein CASSFNGAGTTNTGELFF.